The rows below give T cell receptor beta chains drawn from one sample of a study of blood T cell repertoires in COVID-19. Measured with immunoSEQ multiplex PCR; TCRdb has only the in-frame clones, and not every one. This repertoire shows some 180,000 clones, 70% to 90% found once; its top ten account for over 7%. Material for sequencing was peripheral blood. These receptor sequences come from a woman of 80 years or more with COVID-19, enrolled during active disease. The CDR3 runs from the conserved cysteine through the conserved F or W. Fields, in order: CDR3 DNA, CDR3 protein, D gene, CDR3 length, V gene, clone size, J gene. The D gene is left open where the match is weak. Rows may omit the clone size; those that give it use once, few, many or a size class.

DNA: TGTGCCAGCGGGAGGGAGGATACGCAGTATTTT
CDR3: CASGREDTQYF
D: TRBD2
length: 11
V: TRBV12-3/TRBV12-4
size: once
J: TRBJ2-3

DNA: TGTGCCAGCAGCCACTCCTCCGGCGGGGCGGATGAGCAGTTCTTC
CDR3: CASSHSSGGADEQFF
D: .
length: 15
V: TRBV7-9
size: once
J: TRBJ2-1

DNA: TGTGCCAGCAGCCTGGCGGGGACCCTACTATACAATGAGCAGTTCTTC
CDR3: CASSLAGTLLYNEQFF
D: .
length: 16
V: TRBV7-9
size: .
J: TRBJ2-1

DNA: TGTGCCATCAGTGAGGCAGGGTCAAATCAGCCCCAGCATTTT
CDR3: CAISEAGSNQPQHF
D: .
length: 14
V: TRBV10-3
size: .
J: TRBJ1-5

DNA: TGTGCCAGCAGCGTGGGGCCCGGGACAACGAGTGGGGAACTGTTTTTT
CDR3: CASSVGPGTTSGELFF
D: .
length: 16
V: TRBV9
size: .
J: TRBJ1-4

DNA: TGTGCCAGCGGGTCGGGATACAATGAGCAGTTCTTC
CDR3: CASGSGYNEQFF
D: .
length: 12
V: TRBV2
size: .
J: TRBJ2-1

DNA: TGCGCCAGCAGCGAAACACAGGTTGCCTATGGCTACACCTTC
CDR3: CASSETQVAYGYTF
D: .
length: 14
V: TRBV5-1
size: .
J: TRBJ1-2

DNA: TGTGCCAGCAGCGCCTCGACAGGGCCCTCCTACGAGCAGTACTTC
CDR3: CASSASTGPSYEQYF
D: TRBD1
length: 15
V: TRBV9
size: .
J: TRBJ2-7

DNA: TGTGCCAGTAGTACCCCCTCGGGGGGAAGAGAGACCCAGTACTTC
CDR3: CASSTPSGGRETQYF
D: TRBD2
length: 15
V: TRBV19
size: .
J: TRBJ2-5

DNA: TGTGCCAGCAGTGAGGGAGGGACTAGCACAGATACGCAGTATTTT
CDR3: CASSEGGTSTDTQYF
D: TRBD2
length: 15
V: TRBV6-1
size: .
J: TRBJ2-3

DNA: TGTGCCAGCGGCTTTATGGCGGGAGATGAAAAACTGTTTTTT
CDR3: CASGFMAGDEKLFF
D: .
length: 14
V: TRBV2
size: .
J: TRBJ1-4

DNA: TGCAGCGCCCGGTCACAGCTTAACACTGAAGCTTTCTTT
CDR3: CSARSQLNTEAFF
D: .
length: 13
V: TRBV29-1
size: .
J: TRBJ1-1

DNA: TGTGCCAGCAGTTTACTCGGGGGCTACACCTTC
CDR3: CASSLLGGYTF
D: .
length: 11
V: TRBV28
size: .
J: TRBJ1-2

DNA: TGTGCCACCCTCCTGTACATTCAGTACTTC
CDR3: CATLLYIQYF
D: .
length: 10
V: TRBV24-1
size: .
J: TRBJ2-4

DNA: TGTGCCAGCAGTCCCCCTACAGGGCGGGAGGGAGCCGATACGCAGTATTTT
CDR3: CASSPPTGREGADTQYF
D: TRBD2
length: 17
V: TRBV28
size: .
J: TRBJ2-3

DNA: TGTGCCAGCAGTTCGAGCGAGAACACCGGGGAGCTGTTTTTT
CDR3: CASSSSENTGELFF
D: .
length: 14
V: TRBV6-5
size: .
J: TRBJ2-2

DNA: TGTGCCAGCAGCAGGGCGGGAGGGTACGGGGAGCTGTTTTTT
CDR3: CASSRAGGYGELFF
D: TRBD2
length: 14
V: TRBV9
size: .
J: TRBJ2-2

DNA: TGTGCCAGCAGTGGGTCTCAGGGGGCGAACACCATATATTTT
CDR3: CASSGSQGANTIYF
D: TRBD1
length: 14
V: TRBV25-1
size: .
J: TRBJ1-3

DNA: TGTGCCAGCAGCCAAGGGCTCCACGAGCAGTACTTC
CDR3: CASSQGLHEQYF
D: .
length: 12
V: TRBV14
size: once
J: TRBJ2-7

DNA: TGTGCCAGCAGCGGGACTCAGGTCCAAGAGACCCAGTACTTC
CDR3: CASSGTQVQETQYF
D: .
length: 14
V: TRBV3-1/TRBV3-2
size: .
J: TRBJ2-5

DNA: TGTGCCAGCAGCAGTACAGTTACAACAGATACGCAGTATTTT
CDR3: CASSSTVTTDTQYF
D: .
length: 14
V: TRBV9
size: .
J: TRBJ2-3

DNA: TGTGCCAGCAGGACACCACCAGGGGAGCTGTTTTTT
CDR3: CASRTPPGELFF
D: .
length: 12
V: TRBV12-3/TRBV12-4
size: .
J: TRBJ2-2

DNA: TGTGCCAGCAGCCCCGGGTATTTCAACTATGGCTACACCTTC
CDR3: CASSPGYFNYGYTF
D: .
length: 14
V: TRBV14
size: .
J: TRBJ1-2

DNA: TGTGCCAGCAGTTATCCTTTGGGACAGGAAGAAAAACTGTTTTTT
CDR3: CASSYPLGQEEKLFF
D: TRBD1
length: 15
V: TRBV6-6
size: .
J: TRBJ1-4

DNA: TGTGCCAGCAGTTTCAAGGGGGCCCAAGAGACCCAGTACTTC
CDR3: CASSFKGAQETQYF
D: TRBD1
length: 14
V: TRBV6-5
size: .
J: TRBJ2-5

DNA: TGTGCCAGCAGAAGGGACTGGGGCACCGGGGAGCTGTTTTTT
CDR3: CASRRDWGTGELFF
D: .
length: 14
V: TRBV6-4
size: .
J: TRBJ2-2

DNA: TGTGCCAGCAGCTTGGCCGGGGTGCAAGAGACCCAGTACTTC
CDR3: CASSLAGVQETQYF
D: .
length: 14
V: TRBV5-4
size: .
J: TRBJ2-5

DNA: TGTGCCAGCAGCAAACCAGATGGGACAGGGAACACCGGGGAGCTGTTTTTT
CDR3: CASSKPDGTGNTGELFF
D: .
length: 17
V: TRBV21-1
size: once
J: TRBJ2-2

DNA: TGTGCCAGCAGTTACTCGGGCAGCCGTAACTCACCCCTCCACTTT
CDR3: CASSYSGSRNSPLHF
D: .
length: 15
V: TRBV6-5
size: .
J: TRBJ1-6

DNA: TGCGCCAGCATAAACACAGGGAAAGAGACCCAGTACTTC
CDR3: CASINTGKETQYF
D: .
length: 13
V: TRBV5-1
size: .
J: TRBJ2-5

DNA: TGTGCCAGCAGGAGTCCCGGAGACACCATATATTTT
CDR3: CASRSPGDTIYF
D: .
length: 12
V: TRBV11-2
size: .
J: TRBJ1-3

DNA: TGTGCCAGCAGCCACCGACAGGTACTCACAGATACGCAGTATTTT
CDR3: CASSHRQVLTDTQYF
D: .
length: 15
V: TRBV11-1
size: .
J: TRBJ2-3

DNA: TGTGCCACCGACAGGGACAGGCGCAATGAGCAGTTCTTC
CDR3: CATDRDRRNEQFF
D: TRBD1
length: 13
V: TRBV7-9
size: .
J: TRBJ2-1

DNA: TGTGCCAGCTCACCGAGGACAGGGACCTACAATGAGCAGTTCTTC
CDR3: CASSPRTGTYNEQFF
D: TRBD1
length: 15
V: TRBV18
size: .
J: TRBJ2-1

DNA: TGTGCCATCAGTGAGTCCGGGTATGGCTACACCTTC
CDR3: CAISESGYGYTF
D: .
length: 12
V: TRBV10-3
size: .
J: TRBJ1-2

DNA: TGTGCCAGCAGTCCCGAAGCGCGGAGGACCTACGAGCAGTACTTC
CDR3: CASSPEARRTYEQYF
D: .
length: 15
V: TRBV27
size: .
J: TRBJ2-7

DNA: TGCGCCACCTCGGGACTAGCGACTGACACCGGGGAGCTGTTTTTT
CDR3: CATSGLATDTGELFF
D: TRBD2
length: 15
V: TRBV5-1
size: few
J: TRBJ2-2

DNA: TGTGCCAGCAGTTTACCACCCAGAGGTGAGCAGTTCTTC
CDR3: CASSLPPRGEQFF
D: .
length: 13
V: TRBV12-3/TRBV12-4
size: once
J: TRBJ2-1

DNA: TGTGCCAGCAGTCGAGAACAGAAGAACACTGAAGCTTTCTTT
CDR3: CASSREQKNTEAFF
D: .
length: 14
V: TRBV27
size: .
J: TRBJ1-1

DNA: TGCGCCAGCAGCCCCCTAGCGGCTTCCTACAATGAGCAGTTCTTC
CDR3: CASSPLAASYNEQFF
D: TRBD2
length: 15
V: TRBV4-1
size: .
J: TRBJ2-1

DNA: TGTGCCAGCAGCTTTCGGGGAGGGGTCAGCTACGAGCAGTACTTC
CDR3: CASSFRGGVSYEQYF
D: TRBD2
length: 15
V: TRBV7-9
size: .
J: TRBJ2-7

DNA: TGCGCCAGCAGCGCTGCGACTACCCGCTCCTACAATGAGCAGTTCTTC
CDR3: CASSAATTRSYNEQFF
D: .
length: 16
V: TRBV5-1
size: .
J: TRBJ2-1

DNA: TGTGCCAGCAGCCTCGAACAGGGGCGGGATGAAAAACTGTTTTTT
CDR3: CASSLEQGRDEKLFF
D: TRBD1
length: 15
V: TRBV9
size: .
J: TRBJ1-4

DNA: TGTGCCAGCAGGGGGACAAGGCCTATGAACACTGAAGCTTTCTTT
CDR3: CASRGTRPMNTEAFF
D: .
length: 15
V: TRBV6-5
size: .
J: TRBJ1-1